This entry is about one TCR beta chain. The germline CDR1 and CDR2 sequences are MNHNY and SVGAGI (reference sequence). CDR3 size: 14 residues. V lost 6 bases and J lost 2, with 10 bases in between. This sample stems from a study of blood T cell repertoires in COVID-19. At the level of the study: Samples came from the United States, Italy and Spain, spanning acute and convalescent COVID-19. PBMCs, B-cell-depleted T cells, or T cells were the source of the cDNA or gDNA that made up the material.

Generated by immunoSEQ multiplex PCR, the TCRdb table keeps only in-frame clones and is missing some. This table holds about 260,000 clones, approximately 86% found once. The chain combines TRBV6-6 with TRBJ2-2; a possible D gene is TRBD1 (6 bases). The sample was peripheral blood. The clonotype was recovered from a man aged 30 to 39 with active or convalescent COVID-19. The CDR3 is CASSLGQNTGELFF. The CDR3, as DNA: TGTGCCAGCAGCCTGGGACAAAACACCGGGGAGCTGTTTTTT.